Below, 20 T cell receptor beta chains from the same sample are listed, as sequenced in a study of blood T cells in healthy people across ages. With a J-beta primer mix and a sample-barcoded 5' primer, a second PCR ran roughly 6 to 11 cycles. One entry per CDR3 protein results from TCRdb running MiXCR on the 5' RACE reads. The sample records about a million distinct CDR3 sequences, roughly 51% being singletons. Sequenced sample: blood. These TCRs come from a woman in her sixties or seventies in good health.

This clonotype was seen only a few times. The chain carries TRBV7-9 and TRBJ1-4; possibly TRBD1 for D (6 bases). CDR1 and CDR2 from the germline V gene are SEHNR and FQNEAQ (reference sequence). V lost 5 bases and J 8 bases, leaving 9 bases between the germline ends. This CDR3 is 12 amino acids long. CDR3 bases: TGTGCCAGCAGCAGGGGGTCGGAAAAACTGTTTTTT. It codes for CASSRGSEKLFF.

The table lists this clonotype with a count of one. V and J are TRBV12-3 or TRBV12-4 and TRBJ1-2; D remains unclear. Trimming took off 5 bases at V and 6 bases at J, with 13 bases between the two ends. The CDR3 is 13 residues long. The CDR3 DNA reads TGTGCCAGCAGTGTTTCGGGTTCGCATGGCTACACCTTC. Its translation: CASSVSGSHGYTF.

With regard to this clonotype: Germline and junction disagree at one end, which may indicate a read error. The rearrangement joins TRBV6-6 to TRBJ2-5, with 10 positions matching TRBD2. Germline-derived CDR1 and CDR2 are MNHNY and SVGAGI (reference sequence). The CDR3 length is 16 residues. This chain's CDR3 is CASSYLTSGVQETRYF. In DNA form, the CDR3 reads TGTGCCAGCAGTTACCTTACTAGCGGGGTGCAAGAGACCCGGTACTTC.

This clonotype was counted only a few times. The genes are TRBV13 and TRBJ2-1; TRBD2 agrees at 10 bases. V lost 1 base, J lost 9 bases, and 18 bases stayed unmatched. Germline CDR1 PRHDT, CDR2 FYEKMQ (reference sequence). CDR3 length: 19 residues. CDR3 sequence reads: CASSLVGPLSGRAVSEQFF. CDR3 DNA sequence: TGTGCCAGCAGCTTAGTGGGGCCATTAAGCGGGAGGGCCGTCAGTGAGCAGTTCTTC.

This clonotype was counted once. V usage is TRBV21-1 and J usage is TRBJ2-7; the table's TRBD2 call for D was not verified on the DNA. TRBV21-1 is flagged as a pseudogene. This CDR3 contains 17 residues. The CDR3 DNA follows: TGTGCCAGCAGCAAATTGGGACTAGAACGGCTAGACTACGAGCAGTACTTC. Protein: CASSKLGLERLDYEQYF.

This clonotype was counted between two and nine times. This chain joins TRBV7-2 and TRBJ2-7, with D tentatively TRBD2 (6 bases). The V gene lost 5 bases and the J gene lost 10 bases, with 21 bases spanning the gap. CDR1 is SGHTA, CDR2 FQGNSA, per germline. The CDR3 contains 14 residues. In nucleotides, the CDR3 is TGTGCCAGCAGCCCGGGGGACCCCCGGGCGGCCCAGTACTTC. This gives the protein CASSPGDPRAAQYF.

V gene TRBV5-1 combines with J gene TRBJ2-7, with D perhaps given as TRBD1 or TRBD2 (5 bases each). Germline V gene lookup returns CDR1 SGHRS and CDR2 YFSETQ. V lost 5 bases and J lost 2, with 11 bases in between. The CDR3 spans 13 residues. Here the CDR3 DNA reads TGCGCCAGCAGTGGGGCCGGGGCCTACGAGCAGTACTTC. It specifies CASSGAGAYEQYF.

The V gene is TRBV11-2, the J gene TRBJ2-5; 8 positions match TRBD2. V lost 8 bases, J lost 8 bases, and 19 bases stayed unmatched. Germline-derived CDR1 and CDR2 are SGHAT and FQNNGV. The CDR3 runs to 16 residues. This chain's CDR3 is CASGPIGLAQGATQYF. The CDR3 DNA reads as TGTGCCAGCGGACCAATAGGACTAGCCCAAGGAGCTACCCAGTACTTC.

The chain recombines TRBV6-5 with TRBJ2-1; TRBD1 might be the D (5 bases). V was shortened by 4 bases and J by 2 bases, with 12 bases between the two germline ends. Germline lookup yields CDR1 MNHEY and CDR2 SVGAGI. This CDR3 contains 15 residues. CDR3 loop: CASSWAREAYNEQFF. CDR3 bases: TGTGCCAGCAGTTGGGCCAGGGAAGCCTACAATGAGCAGTTCTTC.

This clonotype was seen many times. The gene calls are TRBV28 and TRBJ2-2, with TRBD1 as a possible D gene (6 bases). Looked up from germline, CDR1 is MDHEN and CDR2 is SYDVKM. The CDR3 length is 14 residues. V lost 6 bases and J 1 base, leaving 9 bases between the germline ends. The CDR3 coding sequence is TGTGCCAGCAGCTTGGGACAGAACACCGGGGAGCTGTTTTTT. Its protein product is CASSLGQNTGELFF.

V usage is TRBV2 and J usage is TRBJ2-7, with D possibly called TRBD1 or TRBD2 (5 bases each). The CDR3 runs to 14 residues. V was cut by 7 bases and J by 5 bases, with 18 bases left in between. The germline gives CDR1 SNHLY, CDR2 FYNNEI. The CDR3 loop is CASTPSGSVNEQYF. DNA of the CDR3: TGTGCCAGCACCCCGTCAGGGAGCGTCAACGAGCAGTACTTC.

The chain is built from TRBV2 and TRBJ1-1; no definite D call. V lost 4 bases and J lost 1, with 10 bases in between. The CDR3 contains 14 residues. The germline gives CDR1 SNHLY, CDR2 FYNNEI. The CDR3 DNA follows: TGTGCCAGCAGTGCCCGTATTCGGAACACTGAAGCTTTCTTT. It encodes CASSARIRNTEAFF.

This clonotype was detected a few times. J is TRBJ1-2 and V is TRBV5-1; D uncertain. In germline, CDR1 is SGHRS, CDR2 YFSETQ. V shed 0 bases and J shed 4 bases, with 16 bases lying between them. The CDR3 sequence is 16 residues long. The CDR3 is CASSLVATSSSYGYTF. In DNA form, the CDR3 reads TGCGCCAGCAGCTTGGTGGCCACCTCATCTAGCTATGGCTACACCTTC.

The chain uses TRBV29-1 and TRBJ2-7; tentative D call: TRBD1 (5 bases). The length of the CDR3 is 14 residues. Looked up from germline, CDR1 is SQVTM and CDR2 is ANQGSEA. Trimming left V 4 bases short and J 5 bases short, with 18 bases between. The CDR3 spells CSVVGGLTGNEQYF. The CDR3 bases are TGCAGCGTTGTGGGCGGCTTAACAGGAAACGAGCAGTACTTC.

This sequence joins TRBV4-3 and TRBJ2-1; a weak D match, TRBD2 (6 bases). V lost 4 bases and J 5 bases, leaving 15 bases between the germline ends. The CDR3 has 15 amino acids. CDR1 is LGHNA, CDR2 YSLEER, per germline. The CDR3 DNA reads TGCGCCAGCAGCCCTGAATTCGCGGGGCACAATGAGCAGTTCTTC. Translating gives CASSPEFAGHNEQFF.

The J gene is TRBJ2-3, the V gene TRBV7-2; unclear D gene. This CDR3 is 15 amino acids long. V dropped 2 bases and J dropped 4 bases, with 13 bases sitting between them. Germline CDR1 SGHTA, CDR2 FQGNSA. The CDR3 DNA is TGTGCCAGCAGCTTACTAGATGTAGGTCCAGATACGCAGTATTTT. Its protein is CASSLLDVGPDTQYF.

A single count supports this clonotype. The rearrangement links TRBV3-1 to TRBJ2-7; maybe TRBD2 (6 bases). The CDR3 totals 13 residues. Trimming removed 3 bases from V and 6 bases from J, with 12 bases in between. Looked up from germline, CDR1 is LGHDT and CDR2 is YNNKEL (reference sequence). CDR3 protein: CASSQREVGEQYF. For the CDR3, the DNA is TGTGCCAGCAGCCAGAGGGAGGTTGGCGAGCAGTACTTC.

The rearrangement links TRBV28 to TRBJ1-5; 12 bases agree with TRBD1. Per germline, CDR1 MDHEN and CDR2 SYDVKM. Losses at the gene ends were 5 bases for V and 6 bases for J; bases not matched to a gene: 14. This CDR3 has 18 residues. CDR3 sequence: CASSQTGTGGTHSQPQHF. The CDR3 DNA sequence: TGTGCCAGCAGTCAAACCGGGACAGGGGGCACCCACAGTCAGCCCCAGCATTTT.

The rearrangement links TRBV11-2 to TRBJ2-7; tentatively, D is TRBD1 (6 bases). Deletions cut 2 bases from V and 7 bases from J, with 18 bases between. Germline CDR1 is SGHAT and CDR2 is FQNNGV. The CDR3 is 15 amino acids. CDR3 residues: CASSLLQGWTGEQYF. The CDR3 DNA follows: TGTGCCAGCAGCTTACTACAGGGTTGGACGGGTGAGCAGTACTTC.

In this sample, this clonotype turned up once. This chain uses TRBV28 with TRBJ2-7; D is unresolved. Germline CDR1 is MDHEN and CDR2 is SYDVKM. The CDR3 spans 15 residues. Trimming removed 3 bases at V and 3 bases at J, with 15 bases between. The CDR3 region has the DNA TGTGCCAGCAGTTTCCCCAGCCTTGGGGACTACGAGCAGTACTTC. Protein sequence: CASSFPSLGDYEQYF.